A single sample is the source of the 20 T cell receptor beta chains below, sequenced in a study of cytomegalovirus exposure and HLA in healthy donors. Vbeta (60) and Jbeta (13) primers were used in the PCR. Produced via immunoSEQ multiplex PCR; TCRdb's table is partial and in-frame only. The sample lists 33,000 or so clones; around 76% were seen once. The sample consisted of PBMCs. The receptors derive from a woman aged 25-40 years in good health and CMV-seropositive.

This rearrangement joins TRBV4-2 to TRBJ1-2; D not resolved. V was trimmed by 1 base and J by 6 bases, leaving 12 bases between them. Germline V gene sequence: CDR1 LGHNA, CDR2 YNFKEQ. The CDR3 covers 14 residues. CDR3 protein: CASSQVTPLHGYTF. The CDR3 coding sequence is TGTGCCAGCAGCCAAGTGACACCGCTGCATGGCTACACCTTC.

The chain combines TRBV18 with TRBJ1-1, with D perhaps TRBD1 (5 bases). The germline V and J ends were trimmed by 4 bases and 2 bases, with 14 bases remaining between them. The germline V gene encodes CDR1 KGHSH and CDR2 LQKENI. This CDR3 region has 15 residues. CDR3 bases: TGTGCCAGCTCACGAACCGGGACTCATAACACTGAAGCTTTCTTT. Its translation is CASSRTGTHNTEAFF.

This rearrangement joins TRBV11-2 to TRBJ2-3; D remains ambiguous. Per germline, CDR1 SGHAT and CDR2 FQNNGV. V lost 5 bases and J 0 bases, leaving 3 bases between the germline ends. This CDR3 is built from 12 residues. Written as DNA, the CDR3 is TGTGCCAGCAGCATAAGCACAGATACGCAGTATTTT. It specifies CASSISTDTQYF.

The chain is built from TRBV11-2 and TRBJ2-5; TRBD1 agrees at 9 bases. V was clipped by 3 bases and J by 5 bases; unmatched bases: 1. CDR1 and CDR2 (germline): SGHAT, FQNNGV. This CDR3 spans 13 amino acids. The CDR3 loop reads CASSFGTGETQYF. The CDR3 DNA reads as TGTGCCAGCAGCTTCGGGACAGGGGAGACCCAGTACTTC.

The chain recombines TRBV12-5 with TRBJ1-2; TRBD1 matches at 8 bases. After removal of 4 bases from V and 8 bases from J, the junction contained 6 bases not matched to a gene. CDR3 size: 13 residues. Germline assignment: CDR1 LGHNT and CDR2 FRNRAP. As DNA, the CDR3 is TGTGCTAGTGGTTCACAGGGGGTGGGGGGCTACACCTTC. It yields the protein CASGSQGVGGYTF.

The V gene is TRBV19, the J gene TRBJ1-4; TRBD1 agrees at 9 bases. CDR1 and CDR2 (germline): LNHDA, SQIVND (reference sequence). The CDR3 has 15 amino acids. After removal of 5 bases from V and 5 bases from J, the junction contained 6 bases not matched to a gene. The CDR3 spells CASSAWTGANEKLFF. Written as DNA, the CDR3 is TGTGCCAGTAGTGCCTGGACAGGGGCGAATGAAAAACTGTTTTTT.

J is TRBJ2-3 and V is TRBV2; 8 nucleotides agree with TRBD2. The V and J ends lost 6 bases and 1 base, in that order; junction bases with no gene match: 6. This CDR3 region has 15 residues. CDR1 SNHLY and CDR2 FYNNEI come from the germline V gene. CDR3 loop: CASSIAGSGTDTQYF. CDR3 in DNA: TGTGCCAGCAGCATAGCGGGGTCCGGCACAGATACGCAGTATTTT.

The chain uses TRBV25-1 and TRBJ1-2; a weak D match, TRBD1 (5 bases). Germline values: CDR1 MGHDK, CDR2 SYGVNS. CDR3 length equals 13 residues. V gave up 5 bases and J gave up 4 bases, with 11 bases separating them. The CDR3 region is CASSTGWVYGYTF. CDR3 in DNA: TGTGCCAGCAGTACAGGCTGGGTCTATGGCTACACCTTC.

J is TRBJ2-5 and V is TRBV30; 9 nucleotides agree with TRBD1. The CDR3 has 15 residues. The germline V gene has CDR1 GTSNPN and CDR2 SVGIG (reference sequence). J was trimmed by 0 bases and V by 5 bases; bases with no gene match: 7. The CDR3 DNA is TGTGCCTGGGAACAGGGGGCGAATTACCAAGAGACCCAGTACTTC. It yields the protein CAWEQGANYQETQYF.

This chain uses TRBV18 with TRBJ2-7; 9 bases map to TRBD2. The germline CDR1 and CDR2 sequences are KGHSH and LQKENI. There are 14 residues in the CDR3. Trimming removed 3 bases from V and 4 bases from J; junction bases left unmatched: 4. For the CDR3, the DNA is TGTGCCAGCTCACCCTTAGCGGGGGAATACGAGCAGTACTTC. This translates into CASSPLAGEYEQYF.

The rearrangement joins TRBV6-1 to TRBJ2-3, with 7 bases lining up with TRBD2. The germline CDR1 and CDR2 sequences are MNHNS and SASEGT. Trimming took 6 bases from V and 1 from J; bases not matched to a gene: 7. The CDR3 spans 15 residues. CDR3: CASRAVLAGTDTQYF. CDR3 in DNA: TGTGCCAGCAGGGCGGTTCTAGCGGGCACAGATACGCAGTATTTT.

This rearrangement joins TRBV27 to TRBJ2-7; 12 bases line up with TRBD2. CDR3 length: 15 amino acids. With V trimmed by 5 bases and J by 6 bases, 8 bases remained unmatched. CDR1 MNHEY and CDR2 SMNVEV come from the germline V gene (reference sequence). In DNA, the CDR3 is TGTGCCAGCAGTCCCCTAGCGGGAGGGCGGTCCGAGCAGTACTTC. This translates into CASSPLAGGRSEQYF.

The gene calls are TRBV5-1 and TRBJ2-1, with 8 bases matching TRBD1. The germline CDR1 and CDR2 sequences are SGHRS and YFSETQ. The ends lost 3 bases at V and 4 bases at J; junction bases unmatched: 3. The CDR3 runs 14 residues. CDR3 DNA sequence: TGCGCCAGCAGCTCGGACAGGGAATACAATGAGCAGTTCTTC. Its translation: CASSSDREYNEQFF.

The chain couples TRBV9 to TRBJ1-4; 8 nucleotides line up with TRBD1. J was trimmed by 6 bases and V by 0 bases; bases with no gene match: 4. The CDR3 spans 15 residues. Germline V gene sequence: CDR1 SGDLS, CDR2 YYNGEE. The CDR3 sequence: CASSVATGEYEKLFF. CDR3 coding DNA: TGTGCCAGCAGCGTAGCGACAGGGGAATATGAAAAACTGTTTTTT.

The chain has TRBV29-1 and TRBJ1-1; 9 bases fit TRBD1. V gave up 3 bases and J gave up 4 bases; unmatched junction bases: 6. CDR3 length: 14 residues. Germline CDR1 is SQVTM and CDR2 is ANQGSEA. CDR3 coding DNA: TGCAGCGTTGAGAAACAGGGGGCGGCCACTGAAGCTTTCTTT. Translation gives CSVEKQGAATEAFF.

The rearrangement links TRBV6-6 to TRBJ2-1; 11 positions agree with TRBD2. CDR3 size: 16 residues. In germline, CDR1 is MNHNY, CDR2 SVGAGI (reference sequence). The V segment lost 6 bases and the J segment 10 bases; nucleotides outside the gene matches: 14. CDR3 sequence: CASSPPGLAGQTEQFF. The CDR3 DNA follows: TGTGCCAGCAGCCCTCCCGGACTAGCGGGTCAAACAGAGCAGTTCTTC.

This clone has just a few counts. The chain combines TRBV5-6 with TRBJ1-1; no clear D gene. Germline lookup yields CDR1 SGHDT and CDR2 YYEEEE. The CDR3 runs to 17 residues. Trimming removed 1 base from V and 0 bases from J, with 16 bases in between. The CDR3 sequence: CASSLSVAGRMNTEAFF. As DNA, the CDR3 is TGTGCCAGCAGCTTGTCTGTGGCAGGCCGCATGAACACTGAAGCTTTCTTT.

V gene TRBV5-1 combines with J gene TRBJ1-1; 9 bases agree with TRBD1. Trimming cost V 4 bases and J 4 bases; bases outside gene matches: 8. There are 15 residues in the CDR3. The germline CDR1 and CDR2 sequences are SGHRS and YFSETQ. The CDR3 bases are TGCGCCAGCAGCGCACAACAGGGGGCAAGCACTGAAGCTTTCTTT. Translation gives CASSAQQGASTEAFF.

The chain joins TRBV4-1 to TRBJ1-1, with D perhaps TRBD1 (6 bases). CDR1 and CDR2 (germline): MGHRA, YSYEKL. The CDR3 consists of 16 residues. Trimming pared 0 bases from V and 5 bases from J, leaving 16 bases between. As DNA, the CDR3 is TGCGCCAGCAGCCAAGAGGGTGGAACAGGGTCAACTGAAGCTTTCTTT. Translation: CASSQEGGTGSTEAFF.

This clone was seen only once. This chain connects TRBV6-6 to TRBJ1-2, with D perhaps matching TRBD1 (5 bases). This CDR3 spans 15 amino acids. Germline V gene data show CDR1 as MNHNY and CDR2 as SVGAGI (reference sequence). V was cut by 5 bases and J by 4 bases, with 17 bases left in between. The CDR3 here is CASSPLGDYPYGYTF. The DNA of the CDR3 is TGTGCCAGCAGTCCACTCGGGGACTATCCCTATGGCTACACCTTC.